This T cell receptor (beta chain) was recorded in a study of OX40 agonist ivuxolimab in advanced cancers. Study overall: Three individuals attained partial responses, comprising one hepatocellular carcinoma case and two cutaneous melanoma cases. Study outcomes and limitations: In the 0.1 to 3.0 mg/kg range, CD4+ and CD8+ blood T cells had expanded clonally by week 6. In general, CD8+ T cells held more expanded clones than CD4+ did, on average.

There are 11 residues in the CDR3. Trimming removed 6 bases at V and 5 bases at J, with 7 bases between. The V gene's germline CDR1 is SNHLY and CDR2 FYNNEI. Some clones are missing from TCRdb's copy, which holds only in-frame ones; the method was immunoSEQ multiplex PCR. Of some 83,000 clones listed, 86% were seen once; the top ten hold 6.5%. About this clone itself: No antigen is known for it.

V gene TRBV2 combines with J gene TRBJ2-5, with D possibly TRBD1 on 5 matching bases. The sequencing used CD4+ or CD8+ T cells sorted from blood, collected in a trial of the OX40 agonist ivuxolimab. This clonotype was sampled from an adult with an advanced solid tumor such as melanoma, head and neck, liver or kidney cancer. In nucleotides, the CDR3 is TGTGCCAGCAGGGGGCGGGAGACCCAGTACTTC. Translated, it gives CASRGRETQYF. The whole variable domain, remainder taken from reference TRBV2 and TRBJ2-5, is EPEVTQTPSHQVTQMGQEVILRCVPISNHLYFYWYRQILGQKVEFLVSFYNNEISEKSEIFDDQFSVERPDGSNFTLKIRSTKLEDSAMYFCASRGRETQYFGPGTRLLVL.